This TCR beta chain is drawn from a study of blood T cell repertoires in COVID-19. Study-wide background: The United States, Italy and Spain provided the acute and convalescent COVID-19 samples. PBMCs, B-cell-depleted T cells, or T cells were the source of the cDNA or gDNA that made up the material.

As originally analysed: Nucleated cell counts were estimated from reference gene primer amplification. TCRdb keeps only in-frame clones here, not all; method: immunoSEQ multiplex PCR. The DNA gave D and trimming, while V, J and clone size come from that table. The data hold 50,000 to 70,000 clones, with 84% observed a single time. V trimming: 6 bases; J trimming: 9 bases; junction bases outside the gene matches: 6. Germline lookup yields CDR1 KGHSH and CDR2 LQKENI. This CDR3 is 13 amino acids long. Sequenced material: peripheral blood. The origin of this receptor is a woman aged 55-70 years with acute or convalescent COVID-19. J is TRBJ2-1 and V is TRBV18, with 9 positions matching TRBD1. For the CDR3, the DNA is TGTGCCAGCTCTCGGACAGGGGTTGGTGAGCAGTTCTTC. It yields the protein CASSRTGVGEQFF.